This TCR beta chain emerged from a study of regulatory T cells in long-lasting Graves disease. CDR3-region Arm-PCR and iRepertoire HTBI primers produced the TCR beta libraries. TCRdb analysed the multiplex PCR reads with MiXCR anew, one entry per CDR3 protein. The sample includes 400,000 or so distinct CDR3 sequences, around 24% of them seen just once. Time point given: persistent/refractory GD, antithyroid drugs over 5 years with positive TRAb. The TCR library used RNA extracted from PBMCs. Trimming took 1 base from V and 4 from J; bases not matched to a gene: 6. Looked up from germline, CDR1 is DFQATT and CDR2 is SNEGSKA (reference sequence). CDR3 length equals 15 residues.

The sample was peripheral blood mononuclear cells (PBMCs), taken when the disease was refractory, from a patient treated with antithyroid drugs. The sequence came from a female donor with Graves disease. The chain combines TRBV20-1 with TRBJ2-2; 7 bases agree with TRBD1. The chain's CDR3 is CSARGKGARTGELFF. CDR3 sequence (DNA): TGCAGTGCTAGAGGAAAGGGGGCCCGCACCGGGGAGCTGTTTTTT.